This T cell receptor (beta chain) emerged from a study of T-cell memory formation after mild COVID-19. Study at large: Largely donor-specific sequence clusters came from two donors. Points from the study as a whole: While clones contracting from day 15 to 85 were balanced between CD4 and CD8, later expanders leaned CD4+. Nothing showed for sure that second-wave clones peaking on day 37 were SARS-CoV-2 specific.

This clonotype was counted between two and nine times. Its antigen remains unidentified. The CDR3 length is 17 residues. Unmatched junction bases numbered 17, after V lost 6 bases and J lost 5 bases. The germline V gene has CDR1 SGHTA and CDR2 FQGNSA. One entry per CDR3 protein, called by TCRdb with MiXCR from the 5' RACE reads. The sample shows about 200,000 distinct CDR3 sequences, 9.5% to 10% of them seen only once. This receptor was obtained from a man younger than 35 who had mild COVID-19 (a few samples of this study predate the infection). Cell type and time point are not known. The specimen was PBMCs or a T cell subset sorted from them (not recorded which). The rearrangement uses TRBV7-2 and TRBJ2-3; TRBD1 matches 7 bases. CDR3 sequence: CASRGQLRQYRVDTQYF. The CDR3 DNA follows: TGTGCCAGCAGGGGACAGTTGAGGCAGTATCGGGTAGATACGCAGTATTTT.